This TCR beta chain was sequenced in a study of blood T cell repertoires in COVID-19. Study information: From the United States, Italy and Spain came samples of acute and convalescent COVID-19.

Sequencing used immunoSEQ multiplex PCR; TCRdb keeps in-frame clones, though not all of them. Here the sample spans about 300,000 clones, around nine tenths being singletons. This CDR3 contains 10 residues. Germline V gene lookup returns CDR1 MDHEN and CDR2 SYDVKM. V lost 3 bases and J 9 bases, leaving 3 bases between the germline ends. Sample: peripheral blood. This sequence was found in a man between 65 and 85 years old with acute or convalescent COVID-19. The chain employs TRBV28 and TRBJ2-1; D remains unclear. The CDR3 spells CASSFGEQFF. For the CDR3, the DNA is TGTGCCAGCAGTTTCGGTGAGCAGTTCTTC. Full variable domain (outside the CDR3, taken from reference TRBV28 and TRBJ2-1): DVKVTQSSRYLVKRTGEKVFLECVQDMDHENMFWYRQDPGLGLRLIYFSYDVKMKEKGDIPEGYSVSREKKERFSLILESASTNQTSMYLCASSFGEQFFGPGTRLTVL.